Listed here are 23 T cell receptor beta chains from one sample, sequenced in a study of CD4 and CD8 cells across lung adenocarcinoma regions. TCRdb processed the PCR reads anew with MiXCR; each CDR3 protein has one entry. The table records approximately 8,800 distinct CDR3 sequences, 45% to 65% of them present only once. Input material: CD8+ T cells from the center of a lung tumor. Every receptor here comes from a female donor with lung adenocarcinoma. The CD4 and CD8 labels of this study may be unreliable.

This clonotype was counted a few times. Here the CDR3 DNA reads TGTGCCAGCAGGGACGACACTAGCGGGAGGACTCTTCCCTACAATGAGCAGTTCTTC. Translation: CASRDDTSGRTLPYNEQFF. The V and J genes are TRBV6-1 and TRBJ2-1; 12 nucleotides match TRBD2. The CDR3 covers 19 residues. V trimming: 6 bases; J trimming: 2 bases; junction bases outside the gene matches: 14. Germline values: CDR1 MNHNS, CDR2 SASEGT.

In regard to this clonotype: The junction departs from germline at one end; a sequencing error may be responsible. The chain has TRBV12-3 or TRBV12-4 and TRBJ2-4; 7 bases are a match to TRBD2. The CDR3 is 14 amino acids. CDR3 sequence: CPSSGGGAGNMQYF. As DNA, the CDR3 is TGCCCCAGCAGTGGGGGGGGAGCGGGAAACATGCAGTACTTC.

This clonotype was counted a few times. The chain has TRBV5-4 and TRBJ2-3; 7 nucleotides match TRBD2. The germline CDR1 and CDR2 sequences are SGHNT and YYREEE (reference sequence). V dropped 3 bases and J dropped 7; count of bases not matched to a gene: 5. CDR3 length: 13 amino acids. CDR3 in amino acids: CASSWGGGYTQYF. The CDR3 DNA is TGTGCCAGCAGCTGGGGGGGGGGGTATACGCAGTATTTT.

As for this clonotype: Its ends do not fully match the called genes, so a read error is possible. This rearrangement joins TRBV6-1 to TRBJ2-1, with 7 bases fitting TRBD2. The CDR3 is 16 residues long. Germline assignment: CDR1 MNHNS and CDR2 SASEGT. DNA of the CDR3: TGTGCCAGCAGGTCAGGGACTACACAGAGCTCCAATGAGCAGTTTTTT. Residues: CASRSGTTQSSNEQFF.

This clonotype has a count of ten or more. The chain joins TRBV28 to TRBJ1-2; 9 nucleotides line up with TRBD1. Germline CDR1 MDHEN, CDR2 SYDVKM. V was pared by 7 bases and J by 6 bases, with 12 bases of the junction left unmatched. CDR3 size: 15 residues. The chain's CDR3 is CASNSEGTGWDGYTF. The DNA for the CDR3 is TGTGCCAGCAATTCCGAGGGGACAGGGTGGGATGGCTACACCTTC.

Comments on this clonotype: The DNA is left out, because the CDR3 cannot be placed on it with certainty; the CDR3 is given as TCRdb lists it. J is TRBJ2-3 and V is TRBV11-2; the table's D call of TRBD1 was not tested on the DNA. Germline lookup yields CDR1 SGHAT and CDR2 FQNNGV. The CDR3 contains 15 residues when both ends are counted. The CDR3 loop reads CARGFGGGAEDTQYF.

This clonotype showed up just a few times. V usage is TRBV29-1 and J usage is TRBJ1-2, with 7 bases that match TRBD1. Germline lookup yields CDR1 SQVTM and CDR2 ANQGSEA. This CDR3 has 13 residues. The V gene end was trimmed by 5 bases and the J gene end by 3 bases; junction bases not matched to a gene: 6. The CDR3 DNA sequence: TGCAGCGTTTTAGGGGGCGACCACTATGGCTACACCTTC. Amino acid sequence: CSVLGGDHYGYTF.

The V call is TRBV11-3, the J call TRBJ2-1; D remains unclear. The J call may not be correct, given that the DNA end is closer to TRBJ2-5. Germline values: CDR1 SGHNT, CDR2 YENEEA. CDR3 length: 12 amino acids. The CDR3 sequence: CASSLDGETQYF. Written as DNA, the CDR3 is TGTGCCAGCAGCTTAGATGGTGAGACCCAGTACTTC.

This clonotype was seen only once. CDR3 nucleotides: TGTGCCAGGCGGCGGGGGGCTGAAGATACGCAGTACTTC. Protein: CARRRGAEDTQYF. This chain uses TRBV6-1 with TRBJ2-4; TRBD2 aligns across 8 bases. The CDR3 has 13 residues. The V gene's germline CDR1 is MNHNS and CDR2 SASEGT. Germline trimming cut 9 bases from V and 13 bases from J; bases unmatched to any gene: 14.

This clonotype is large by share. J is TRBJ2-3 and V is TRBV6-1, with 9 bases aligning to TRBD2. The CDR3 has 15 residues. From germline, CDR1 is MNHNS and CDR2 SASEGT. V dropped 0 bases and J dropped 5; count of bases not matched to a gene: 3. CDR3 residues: CASSEAAGGVDTQYF. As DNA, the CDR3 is TGTGCCAGCAGTGAAGCGGCGGGGGGGGTAGATACGCAGTATTTT.

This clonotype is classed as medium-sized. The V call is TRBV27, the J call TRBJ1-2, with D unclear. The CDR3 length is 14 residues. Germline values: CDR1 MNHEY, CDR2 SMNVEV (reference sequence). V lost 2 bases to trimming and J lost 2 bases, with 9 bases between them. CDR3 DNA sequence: TGTGCCAGCAGTTTAGCTAACACCAACTATGGCTACACCTTC. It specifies CASSLANTNYGYTF.

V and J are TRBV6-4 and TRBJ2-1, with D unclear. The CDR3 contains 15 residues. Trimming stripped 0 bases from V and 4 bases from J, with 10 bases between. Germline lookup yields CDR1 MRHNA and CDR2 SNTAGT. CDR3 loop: CASSDSWVSYNEQFF. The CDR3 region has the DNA TGTGCCAGCAGTGACTCTTGGGTATCGTACAATGAGCAGTTCTTC.

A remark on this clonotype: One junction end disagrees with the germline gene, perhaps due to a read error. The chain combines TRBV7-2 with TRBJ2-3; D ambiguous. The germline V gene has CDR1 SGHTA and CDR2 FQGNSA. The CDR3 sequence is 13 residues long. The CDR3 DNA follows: TGCGCCACGGCCCTGTGGGCCAAAGATACGCAGTATTTT. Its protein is CATALWAKDTQYF.

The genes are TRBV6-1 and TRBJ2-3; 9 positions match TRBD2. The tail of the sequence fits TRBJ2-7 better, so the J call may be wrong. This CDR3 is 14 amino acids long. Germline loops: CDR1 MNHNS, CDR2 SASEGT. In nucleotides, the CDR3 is TGTGCCAGCAGTCAGGGACTAGCTTACCGTGAGCAGTACTTC. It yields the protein CASSQGLAYREQYF.

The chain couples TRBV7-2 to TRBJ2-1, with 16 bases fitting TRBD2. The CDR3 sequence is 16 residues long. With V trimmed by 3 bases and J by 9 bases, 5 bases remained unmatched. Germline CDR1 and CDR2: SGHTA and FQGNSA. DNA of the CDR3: TGTGCCAGCAGCTTCGGGACTAGCGGGAGGGTTGGTGAGCAGTTCTTC. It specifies CASSFGTSGRVGEQFF.

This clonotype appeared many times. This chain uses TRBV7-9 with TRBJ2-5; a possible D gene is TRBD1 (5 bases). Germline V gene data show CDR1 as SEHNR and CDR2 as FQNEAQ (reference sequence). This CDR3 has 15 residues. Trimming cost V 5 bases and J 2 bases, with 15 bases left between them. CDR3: CASSLEGVRQETQYF. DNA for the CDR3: TGTGCCAGCAGCCTAGAAGGGGTCAGGCAAGAGACCCAGTACTTC.

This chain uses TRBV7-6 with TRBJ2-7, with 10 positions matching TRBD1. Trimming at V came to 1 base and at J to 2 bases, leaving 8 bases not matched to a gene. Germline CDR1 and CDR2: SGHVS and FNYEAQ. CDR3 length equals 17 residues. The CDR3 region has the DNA TGTGCCAGCAGCTTAGGACGGGGACAGGGGCCTACCTACGAGCAGTACTTC. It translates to CASSLGRGQGPTYEQYF.

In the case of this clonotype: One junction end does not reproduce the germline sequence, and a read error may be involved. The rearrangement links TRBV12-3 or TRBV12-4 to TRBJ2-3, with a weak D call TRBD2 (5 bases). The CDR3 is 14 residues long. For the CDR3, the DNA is TGTGCCAGCAGTGGGCTGGGAGCCAAAGATACGCAGTATTTC. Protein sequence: CASSGLGAKDTQYF.

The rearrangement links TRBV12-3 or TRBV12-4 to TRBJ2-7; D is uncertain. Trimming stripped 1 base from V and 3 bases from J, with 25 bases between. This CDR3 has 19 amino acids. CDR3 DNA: TGTGCCAGCAGTTTAGAAGCTTGGAGTGGAGACCCAGTGGACTACGAGCAGTACTTC. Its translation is CASSLEAWSGDPVDYEQYF.

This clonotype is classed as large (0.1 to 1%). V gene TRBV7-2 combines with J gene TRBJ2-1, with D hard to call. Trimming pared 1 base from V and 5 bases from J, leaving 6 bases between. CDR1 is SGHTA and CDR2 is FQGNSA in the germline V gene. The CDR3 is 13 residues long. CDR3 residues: CASSLVANNEQFF. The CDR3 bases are TGTGCCAGCAGCTTAGTTGCGAACAATGAGCAGTTCTTC.

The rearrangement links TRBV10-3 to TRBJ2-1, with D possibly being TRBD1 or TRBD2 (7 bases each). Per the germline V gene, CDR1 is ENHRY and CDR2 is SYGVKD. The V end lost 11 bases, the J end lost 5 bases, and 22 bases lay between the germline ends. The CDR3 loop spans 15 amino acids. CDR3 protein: CAGGFQGGSNNEQFF. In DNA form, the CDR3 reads TGTGCCGGAGGTTTTCAGGGGGGGAGCAACAATGAGCAGTTCTTC.

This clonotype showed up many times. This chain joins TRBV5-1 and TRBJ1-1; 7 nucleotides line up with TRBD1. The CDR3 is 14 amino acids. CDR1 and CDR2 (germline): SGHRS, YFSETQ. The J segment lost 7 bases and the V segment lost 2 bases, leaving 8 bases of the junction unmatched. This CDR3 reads CASSFAGGWIEAFF. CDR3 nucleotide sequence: TGCGCCAGCAGCTTTGCAGGGGGATGGATTGAAGCTTTCTTT.

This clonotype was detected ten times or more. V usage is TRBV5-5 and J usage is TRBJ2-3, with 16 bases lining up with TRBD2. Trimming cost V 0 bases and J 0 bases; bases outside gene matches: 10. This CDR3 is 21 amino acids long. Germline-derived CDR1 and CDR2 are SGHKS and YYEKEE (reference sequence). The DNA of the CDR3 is TGTGCCAGCAGCTTGGACCGCCCCGGGACTAGCGGGAGGGCTAGCACAGATACGCAGTATTTT. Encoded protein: CASSLDRPGTSGRASTDTQYF.